Each of the 21 T cell receptor beta chains below was sequenced from the same sample in a study of CD8 T cells in Susac syndrome. About 0.5 to 1 ug RNA was reverse transcribed with random hexamers. TCRdb analysed the immunoSEQ multiplex PCR reads with MiXCR anew, one entry per CDR3 protein. The sample has 150,000 to 200,000 distinct CDR3 sequences, approximately 94% seen once. Material for sequencing was CD4+ T cells from PBMCs. The receptor source for this set is a human donor in good health.

The genes are TRBV6-6 and TRBJ1-4; no reliable D call. The V gene's germline CDR1 is MNHNY and CDR2 SVGAGI (reference sequence). The V gene lost 5 bases and the J gene lost 3 bases, with 10 bases spanning the gap. This CDR3 is built from 14 residues. The DNA of the CDR3 is TGTGCCAGCAGTATAGGGAGGGCTAATGAAAAACTGTTTTTT. Amino acids: CASSIGRANEKLFF.

V and J are TRBV29-1 and TRBJ2-1; possible D gene TRBD2, 5 bases. The CDR3 is 12 amino acids. CDR1 and CDR2 (germline): SQVTM, ANQGSEA. V was clipped by 4 bases and J by 3 bases, with 7 bases between them. The CDR3 is CSVADFYNEQFF. CDR3 nucleotides: TGCAGCGTTGCGGACTTCTACAATGAGCAGTTCTTC.

The gene calls are TRBV7-2 and TRBJ2-3; 10 bases agree with TRBD2. With V trimmed by 4 bases and J by 1 base, 11 bases remained unmatched. Germline V gene data show CDR1 as SGHTA and CDR2 as FQGNSA. This CDR3 comprises 18 residues. The CDR3 nucleotides read TGTGCCAGCAGCTCCACTAGCGGGACGCCCCTCGGCACAGATACGCAGTATTTT. Its translation: CASSSTSGTPLGTDTQYF.

The genes are TRBV28 and TRBJ2-1; perhaps D is TRBD1 or TRBD2 (5 bases each). The CDR3 length is 16 residues. Germline assignment: CDR1 MDHEN and CDR2 SYDVKM. V shed 4 bases and J shed 5 bases, with 18 bases lying between them. CDR3 in amino acids: CASSSVPGRNHNEQFF. For the CDR3, the DNA is TGTGCCAGCAGTTCTGTCCCGGGACGGAATCACAATGAGCAGTTCTTC.

In this sample, this clonotype turned up once. The chain joins TRBV15 to TRBJ2-3; 7 bases agree with TRBD1. With V trimmed by 5 bases and J by 6 bases, 5 bases remained unmatched. Germline CDR1 and CDR2: LNHNV and YYDKDF (reference sequence). The CDR3 has 13 amino acids. CDR3 DNA: TGTGCCACCAGCGGACAGGTTCGGGATACGCAGTATTTT. It yields the protein CATSGQVRDTQYF.

The rearrangement links TRBV20-1 to TRBJ1-3, with D possibly TRBD1 on 5 matching bases. Germline values: CDR1 DFQATT, CDR2 SNEGSKA (reference sequence). V lost 5 bases and J 4 bases, leaving 18 bases between the germline ends. There are 15 residues in the CDR3. The CDR3 protein is CSAPAGKLSGNTIYF. The CDR3 nucleotides are TGCAGTGCTCCAGCAGGGAAATTATCCGGAAACACCATATATTTT.

V gene TRBV23-1 combines with J gene TRBJ2-4; D unresolved. TRBV23-1 is an open reading frame, and its role is uncertain. This CDR3 is built from 16 residues. The germline V and J ends were trimmed by 2 bases and 6 bases, with 17 bases remaining between them. The CDR3 bases are TGCGCCAGCAGTCAAGTAGTATGTTTCATGGGAAACATTCAGTACTTC. This codes for CASSQVVCFMGNIQYF.

This clonotype turned up a few times. The CDR3 DNA reads as TGTGCCAGCTCACGGAGCACAGATACGCAGTATTTT. It encodes CASSRSTDTQYF. This chain joins TRBV18 and TRBJ2-3; no reliable D call. Germline CDR1 is KGHSH and CDR2 is LQKENI. V was pared by 4 bases and J by 0 bases, with 2 bases between. The CDR3 has 12 residues.

Here the CDR3 DNA reads TGTGCCAGCAGTGACCGACAGTCAAGGGAAAAACTGTTTTTT. It specifies CASSDRQSREKLFF. The J gene is TRBJ1-4, the V gene TRBV25-1; possibly TRBD1 for D (5 bases). This CDR3 is built from 14 residues. Germline loops: CDR1 MGHDK, CDR2 SYGVNS. Trimming pared 3 bases from V and 8 bases from J, leaving 13 bases between.

The chain uses TRBV30 and TRBJ2-5; maybe TRBD2 (6 bases). Trimming removed 2 bases from V and 3 bases from J, with 13 bases in between. The CDR3 is made up of 14 amino acids. CDR1 is GTSNPN, CDR2 SVGIG, per germline (reference sequence). CDR3: CAWSLGLSEETQYF. The CDR3 DNA reads as TGTGCCTGGAGTTTGGGACTGAGTGAAGAGACCCAGTACTTC.

The V call is TRBV25-1, the J call TRBJ1-2; TRBD1 might be the D (5 bases). Germline V gene lookup returns CDR1 MGHDK and CDR2 SYGVNS. Trimming took off 3 bases at V and 2 bases at J, with 13 bases between the two ends. This CDR3 region has 15 residues. The CDR3 spells CASSDPQGMNYGYTF. The CDR3 nucleotides are TGTGCCAGCAGTGACCCCCAGGGAATGAACTATGGCTACACCTTC.

This clonotype was seen a few times. The chain joins TRBV28 to TRBJ2-1; possible D gene TRBD2, 5 bases. The CDR3 contains 13 residues. The V end lost 4 bases, the J end lost 7 bases, and 11 bases lay between the germline ends. CDR1 is MDHEN and CDR2 is SYDVKM in the germline V gene. CDR3 loop: CASSSIARNEQFF. The CDR3 nucleotides are TGTGCCAGCAGTTCGATAGCGAGGAATGAGCAGTTCTTC.

This rearrangement joins TRBV27 to TRBJ1-1, with D possibly matching TRBD1 (5 bases). This CDR3 has 17 amino acids. Germline CDR1 reads MNHEY; CDR2 reads SMNVEV (reference sequence). With 1 base removed from V and 5 bases from J, the gap between germline ends came to 20 bases. The CDR3 reads CASSLYAAYGADTEAFF. DNA for the CDR3: TGTGCCAGCAGTTTATACGCCGCTTACGGGGCAGATACTGAAGCTTTCTTT.

The chain links TRBV20-1 to TRBJ2-5; the match to TRBD1 covers 9 bases. V trimming: 4 bases; J trimming: 1 base; junction bases outside the gene matches: 7. The CDR3 runs to 15 residues. Germline CDR1 and CDR2: DFQATT and SNEGSKA (reference sequence). In DNA form, the CDR3 reads TGCAGTGCTATTATTGGGGACAGGGCCCAAGAGACCCAGTACTTC. Translating it yields CSAIIGDRAQETQYF.

The CDR3 region is CASSVVGTGAGYGYTF. The CDR3 nucleotides read TGTGCCAGCAGCGTAGTTGGAACAGGGGCCGGCTATGGCTACACCTTC. The chain employs TRBV9 and TRBJ1-2, with TRBD1 matching 7 bases. This CDR3 has 16 amino acids. With 0 bases clipped from V and 4 bases from J, the junction kept 9 bases outside the gene matches. CDR1 is SGDLS, CDR2 YYNGEE, per germline.

The chain is built from TRBV4-3 and TRBJ2-1, with 7 nucleotides matching TRBD2. CDR1 and CDR2 from the germline V gene are LGHNA and YSLEER. Trimming took 1 base from V and 4 from J; bases not matched to a gene: 4. The CDR3 loop spans 15 amino acids. Written as DNA, the CDR3 is TGCGCCAGCAGCCAAGTACTAGCGACATACAATGAGCAGTTCTTC. Translating gives CASSQVLATYNEQFF.

This CDR3 is CSAPGTGVNTEAFF. CDR3 bases: TGCAGTGCTCCCGGGACAGGGGTCAACACTGAAGCTTTCTTT. The chain recombines TRBV20-1 with TRBJ1-1, with 10 bases identical to TRBD1. The CDR3 is 14 amino acids. V trimming: 5 bases; J trimming: 2 bases; junction bases outside the gene matches: 5. Germline-derived CDR1 and CDR2 are DFQATT and SNEGSKA (reference sequence).

V usage is TRBV27 and J usage is TRBJ1-1, with a weak D call TRBD1 (6 bases). V lost 6 bases and J 5 bases, leaving 19 bases between the germline ends. The CDR3 spans 15 residues. CDR1 MNHEY and CDR2 SMNVEV come from the germline V gene (reference sequence). CDR3 DNA sequence: TGTGCCAGCAGGTCCGGCAGGGGATCCCGAACTGAAGCTTTCTTT. It codes for CASRSGRGSRTEAFF.

The rearrangement uses TRBV30 and TRBJ1-5; no firm D call. The CDR3 loop spans 12 amino acids. Looked up from germline, CDR1 is GTSNPN and CDR2 is SVGIG (reference sequence). V was cut by 2 bases and J by 5 bases, with 7 bases left in between. CDR3 sequence: CAWSKMDQPQHF. The CDR3 nucleotides are TGTGCCTGGAGTAAAATGGATCAGCCCCAGCATTTT.

The genes are TRBV6-5 and TRBJ2-2; maybe TRBD1 (5 bases). Germline CDR1 reads MNHEY; CDR2 reads SVGAGI. This CDR3 has 12 amino acids. V lost 8 bases and J 5 bases, leaving 9 bases between the germline ends. CDR3 protein: CASYPGTGELFF. CDR3 in DNA: TGTGCCAGCTATCCAGGGACCGGGGAGCTGTTTTTT.

The rearrangement joins TRBV29-1 to TRBJ2-7; no definite D call. Per the germline V gene, CDR1 is SQVTM and CDR2 is ANQGSEA. V dropped 4 bases and J dropped 0 bases, with 10 bases sitting between them. The CDR3 extends over 13 amino acids. The CDR3 loop reads CSVVPHNSYEQYF. Written as DNA, the CDR3 is TGCAGCGTTGTCCCACATAACTCCTACGAGCAGTACTTC.